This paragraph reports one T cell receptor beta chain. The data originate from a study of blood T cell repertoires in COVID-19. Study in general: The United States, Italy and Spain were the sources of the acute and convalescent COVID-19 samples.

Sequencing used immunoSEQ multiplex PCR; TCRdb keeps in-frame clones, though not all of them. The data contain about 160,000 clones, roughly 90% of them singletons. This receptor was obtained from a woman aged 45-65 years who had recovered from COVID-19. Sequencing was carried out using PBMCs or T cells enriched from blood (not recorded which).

The CDR3 nucleotides read TGCGCCAGCAGGCCGACGAGCGGCGCCTACGAGCAGTACTTC. Its translation is CASRPTSGAYEQYF. The genes are TRBV5-1 and TRBJ2-7; tentatively, D is TRBD2 (5 bases). CDR3 length equals 14 residues. V lost 5 bases and J lost 2, with 14 bases in between. Germline CDR1 and CDR2: SGHRS and YFSETQ.